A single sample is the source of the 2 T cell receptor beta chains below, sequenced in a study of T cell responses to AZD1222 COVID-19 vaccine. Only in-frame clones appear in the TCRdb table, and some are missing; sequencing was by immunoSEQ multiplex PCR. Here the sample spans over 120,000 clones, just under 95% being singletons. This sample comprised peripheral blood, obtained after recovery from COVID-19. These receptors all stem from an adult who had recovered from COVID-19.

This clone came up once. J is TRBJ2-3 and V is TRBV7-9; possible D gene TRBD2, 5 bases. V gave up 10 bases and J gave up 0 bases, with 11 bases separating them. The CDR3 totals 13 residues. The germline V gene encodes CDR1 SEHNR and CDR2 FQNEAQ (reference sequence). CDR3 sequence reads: CATGPGSTDTQYF. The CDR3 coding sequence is TGTGCCACCGGCCCGGGAAGCACAGATACGCAGTATTTT.

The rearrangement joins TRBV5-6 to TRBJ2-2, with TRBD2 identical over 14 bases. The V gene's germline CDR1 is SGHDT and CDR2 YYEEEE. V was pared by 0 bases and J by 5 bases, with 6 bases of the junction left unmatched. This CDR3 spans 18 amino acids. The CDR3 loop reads CASSLEGLAGVGTGELFF. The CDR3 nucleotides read TGTGCCAGCAGCTTGGAGGGACTAGCGGGAGTAGGGACCGGGGAGCTGTTTTTT.